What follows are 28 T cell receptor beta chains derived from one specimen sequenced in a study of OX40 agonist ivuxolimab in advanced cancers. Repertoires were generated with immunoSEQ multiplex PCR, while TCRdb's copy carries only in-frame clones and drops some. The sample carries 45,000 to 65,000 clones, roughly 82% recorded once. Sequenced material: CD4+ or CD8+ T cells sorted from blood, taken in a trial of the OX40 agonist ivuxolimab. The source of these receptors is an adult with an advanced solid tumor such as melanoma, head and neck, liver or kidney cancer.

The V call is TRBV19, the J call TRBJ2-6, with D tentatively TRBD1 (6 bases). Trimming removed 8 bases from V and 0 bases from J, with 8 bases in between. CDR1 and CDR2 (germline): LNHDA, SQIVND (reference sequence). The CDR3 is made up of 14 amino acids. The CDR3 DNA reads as TGTGCCAGTGGACAGCACTCTGGGGCCAACGTCCTGACTTTC. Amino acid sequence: CASGQHSGANVLTF.

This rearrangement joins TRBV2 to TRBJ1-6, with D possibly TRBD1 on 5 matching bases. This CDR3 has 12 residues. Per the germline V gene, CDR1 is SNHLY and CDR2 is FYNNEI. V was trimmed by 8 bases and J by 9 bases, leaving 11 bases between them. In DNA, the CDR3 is TGTGCCAGCCGAACAGGTTCTTCACCCCTCCACTTT. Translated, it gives CASRTGSSPLHF.

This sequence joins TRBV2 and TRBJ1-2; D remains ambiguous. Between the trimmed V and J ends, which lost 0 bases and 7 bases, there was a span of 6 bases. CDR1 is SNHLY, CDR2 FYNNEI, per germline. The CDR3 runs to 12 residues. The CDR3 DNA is TGTGCCAGCAGTGAAGCCCCGAGTGGCTACACCTTC. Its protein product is CASSEAPSGYTF.

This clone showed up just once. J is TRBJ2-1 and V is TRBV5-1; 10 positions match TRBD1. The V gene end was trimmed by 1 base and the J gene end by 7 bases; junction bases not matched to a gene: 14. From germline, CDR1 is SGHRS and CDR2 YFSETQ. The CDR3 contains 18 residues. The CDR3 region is CASSLPASGTGVGNEQFF. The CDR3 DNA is TGCGCCAGCAGCTTGCCCGCTTCCGGGACAGGGGTCGGGAATGAGCAGTTCTTC.

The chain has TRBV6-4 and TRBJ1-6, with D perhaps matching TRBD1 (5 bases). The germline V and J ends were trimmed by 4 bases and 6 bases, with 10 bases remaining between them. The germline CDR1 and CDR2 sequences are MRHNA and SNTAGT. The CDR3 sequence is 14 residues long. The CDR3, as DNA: TGTGCCAGCAGTGCCACGGGACTTAATTCACCCCTCCACTTT. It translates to CASSATGLNSPLHF.

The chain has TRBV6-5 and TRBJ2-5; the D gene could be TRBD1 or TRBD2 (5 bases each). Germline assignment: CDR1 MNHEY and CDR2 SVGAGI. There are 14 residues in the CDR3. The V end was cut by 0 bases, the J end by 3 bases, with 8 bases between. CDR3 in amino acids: CASSYSRGEETQYF. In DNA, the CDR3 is TGTGCCAGCAGTTACTCGAGGGGTGAAGAGACCCAGTACTTC.

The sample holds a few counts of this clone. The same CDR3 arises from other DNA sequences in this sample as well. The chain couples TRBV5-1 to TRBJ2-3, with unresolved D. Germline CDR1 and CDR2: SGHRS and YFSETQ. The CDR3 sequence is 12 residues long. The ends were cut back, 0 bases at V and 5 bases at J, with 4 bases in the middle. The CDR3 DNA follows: TGCGCCAGCAGCTTGGAAGGAGATACGCAGTATTTT. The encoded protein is CASSLEGDTQYF.

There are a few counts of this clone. DNA of the CDR3: TGTGCCAGCAGCTTAGCGCTGGGGGGCAGGGAGGGCGGCTACACCTTC. Protein: CASSLALGGREGGYTF. The chain carries TRBV7-4 and TRBJ1-2; D is perhaps TRBD1 (6 bases). CDR1 is SGHVT, CDR2 SQSDAQ, per germline. CDR3 length equals 16 residues. Deletions cut 0 bases from V and 8 bases from J, with 19 bases between.

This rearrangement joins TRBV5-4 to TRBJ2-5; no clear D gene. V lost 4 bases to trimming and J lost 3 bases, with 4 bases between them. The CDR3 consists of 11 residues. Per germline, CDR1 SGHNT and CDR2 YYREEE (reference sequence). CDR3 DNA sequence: TGTGCCAGCAGCATTAAAGAGACCCAGTACTTC. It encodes CASSIKETQYF.

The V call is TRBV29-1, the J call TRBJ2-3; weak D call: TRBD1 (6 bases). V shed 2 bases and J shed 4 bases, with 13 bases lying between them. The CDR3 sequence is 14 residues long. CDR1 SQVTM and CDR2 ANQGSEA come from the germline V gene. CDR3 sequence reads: CSVETRGPPDTQYF. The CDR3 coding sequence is TGCAGCGTTGAAACCAGGGGCCCCCCAGATACGCAGTATTTT.

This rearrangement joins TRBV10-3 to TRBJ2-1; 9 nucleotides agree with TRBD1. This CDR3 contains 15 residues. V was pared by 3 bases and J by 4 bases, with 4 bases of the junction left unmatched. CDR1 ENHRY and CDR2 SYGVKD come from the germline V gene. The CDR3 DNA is TGTGCCATCAGTGACCGCGACAGGGGGTACAATGAGCAGTTCTTC. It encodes CAISDRDRGYNEQFF.

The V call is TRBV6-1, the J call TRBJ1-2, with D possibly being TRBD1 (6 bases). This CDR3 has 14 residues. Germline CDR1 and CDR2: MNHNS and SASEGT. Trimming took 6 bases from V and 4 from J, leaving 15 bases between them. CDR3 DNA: TGTGCCAGCAGGGAGGGGGGACGGACCTATGGCTACACCTTC. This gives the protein CASREGGRTYGYTF.

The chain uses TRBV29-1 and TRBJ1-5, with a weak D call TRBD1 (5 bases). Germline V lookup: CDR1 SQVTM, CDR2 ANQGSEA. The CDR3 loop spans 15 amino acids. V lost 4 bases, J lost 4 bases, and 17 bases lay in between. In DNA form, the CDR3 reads TGCAGCGTTGTAGTGACCGCCGGGGGAAATCAGCCCCAGCATTTT. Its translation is CSVVVTAGGNQPQHF.

CDR3 sequence: CSFGDTGTGQYF. CDR3 bases: TGCAGCTTTGGGGATACTGGGACAGGGCAGTATTTT. The rearrangement joins TRBV29-1 to TRBJ2-3; 8 bases map to TRBD1. The CDR3 covers 12 residues. J lost 11 bases, V lost 8 bases, and 12 bases had no gene match. Germline V CDR1 and CDR2: SQVTM, ANQGSEA.

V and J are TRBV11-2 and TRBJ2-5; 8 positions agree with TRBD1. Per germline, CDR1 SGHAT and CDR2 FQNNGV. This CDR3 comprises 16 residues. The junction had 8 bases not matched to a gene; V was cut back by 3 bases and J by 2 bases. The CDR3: CASSFLTGGGQETQYF. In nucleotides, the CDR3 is TGTGCCAGCAGCTTTTTAACAGGGGGTGGACAAGAGACCCAGTACTTC.

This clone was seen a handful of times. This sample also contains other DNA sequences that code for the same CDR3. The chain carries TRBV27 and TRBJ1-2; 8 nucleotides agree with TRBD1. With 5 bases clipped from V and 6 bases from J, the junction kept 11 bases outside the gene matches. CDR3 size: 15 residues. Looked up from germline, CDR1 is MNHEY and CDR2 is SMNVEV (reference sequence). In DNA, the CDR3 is TGTGCCAGCAGTGCGACAGGGGTCCAAAGGGATGGCTACACCTTC. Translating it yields CASSATGVQRDGYTF.

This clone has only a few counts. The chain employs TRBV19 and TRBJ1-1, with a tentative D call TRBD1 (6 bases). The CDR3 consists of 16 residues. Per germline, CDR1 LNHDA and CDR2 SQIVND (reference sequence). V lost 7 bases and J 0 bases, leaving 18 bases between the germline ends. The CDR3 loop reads CASNRRGGWMNTEAFF. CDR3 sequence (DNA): TGTGCCAGTAATAGGAGGGGGGGATGGATGAACACTGAAGCTTTCTTT.

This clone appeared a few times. The CDR3, as DNA: TGTGCCAGCAGTGAACTGACAGGATATAGCAATCAGCCCCAGCATTTT. Translated: CASSELTGYSNQPQHF. This sequence joins TRBV6-1 and TRBJ1-5, with D maybe TRBD1 (6 bases). The CDR3 is 16 residues long. Germline V CDR1 and CDR2: MNHNS, SASEGT. V was pared by 2 bases and J by 0 bases, with 11 bases between.

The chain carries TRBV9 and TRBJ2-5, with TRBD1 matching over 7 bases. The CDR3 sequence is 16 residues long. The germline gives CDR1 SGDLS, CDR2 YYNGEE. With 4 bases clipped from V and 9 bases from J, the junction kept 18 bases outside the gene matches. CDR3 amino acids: CASSQRTGATLEAQYF. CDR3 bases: TGTGCCAGCAGCCAGAGGACAGGCGCGACCCTTGAAGCCCAGTACTTC. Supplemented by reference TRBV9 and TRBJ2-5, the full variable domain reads DSGVTQTPKHLITATGQRVTLRCSPRSGDLSVYWYQQSLDQGLQFLIQYYNGEERAKGNILERFSAQQFPDLHSELNLSSLELGDSALYFCASSQRTGATLEAQYFGPGTRLLVL.

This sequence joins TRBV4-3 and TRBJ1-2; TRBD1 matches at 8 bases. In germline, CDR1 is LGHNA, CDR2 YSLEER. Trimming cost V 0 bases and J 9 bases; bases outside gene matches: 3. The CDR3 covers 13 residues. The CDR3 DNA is TGCGCCAGCAGCCAAGACGACAGGGGTAGCTACACCTTC. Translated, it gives CASSQDDRGSYTF.

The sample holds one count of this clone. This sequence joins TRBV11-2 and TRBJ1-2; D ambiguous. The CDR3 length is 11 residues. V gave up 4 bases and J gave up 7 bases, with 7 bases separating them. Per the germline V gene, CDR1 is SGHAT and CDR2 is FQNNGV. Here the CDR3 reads CASSSIGGYTF. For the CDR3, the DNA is TGTGCCAGCAGCTCTATAGGTGGCTACACCTTC.

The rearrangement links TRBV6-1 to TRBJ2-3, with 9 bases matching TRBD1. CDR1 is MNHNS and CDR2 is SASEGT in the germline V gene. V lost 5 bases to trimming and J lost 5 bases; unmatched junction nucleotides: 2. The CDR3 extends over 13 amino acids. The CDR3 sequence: CASSLDRGDTQYF. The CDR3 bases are TGTGCCAGCAGTTTGGACAGGGGAGATACGCAGTATTTT.

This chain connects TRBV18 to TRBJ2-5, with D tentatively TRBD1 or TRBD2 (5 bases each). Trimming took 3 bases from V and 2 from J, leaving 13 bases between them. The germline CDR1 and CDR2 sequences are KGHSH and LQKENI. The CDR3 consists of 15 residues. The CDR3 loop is CASSPTGAKQETQYF. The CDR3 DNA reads TGTGCCAGCTCACCTACCGGGGCCAAGCAAGAGACCCAGTACTTC.

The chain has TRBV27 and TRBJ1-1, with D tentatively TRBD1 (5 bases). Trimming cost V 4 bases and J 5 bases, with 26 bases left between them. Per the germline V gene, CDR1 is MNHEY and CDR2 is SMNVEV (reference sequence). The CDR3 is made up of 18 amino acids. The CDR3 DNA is TGTGCCAGCAGTTCCCTCCTAACCTGGACGGCAAAGGGGACTGAAGCTTTCTTT. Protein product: CASSSLLTWTAKGTEAFF.

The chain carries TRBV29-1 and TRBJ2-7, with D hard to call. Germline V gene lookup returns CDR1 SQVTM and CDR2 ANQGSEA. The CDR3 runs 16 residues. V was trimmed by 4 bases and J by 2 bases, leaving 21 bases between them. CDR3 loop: CSVGTPGLRRPYEQYF. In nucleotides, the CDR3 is TGCAGCGTTGGGACCCCGGGCTTAAGGCGCCCCTACGAGCAGTACTTC.

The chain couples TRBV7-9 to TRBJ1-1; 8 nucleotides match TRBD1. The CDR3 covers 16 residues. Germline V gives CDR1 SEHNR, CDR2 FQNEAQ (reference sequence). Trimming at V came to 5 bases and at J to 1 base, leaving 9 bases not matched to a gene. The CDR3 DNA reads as TGTGCCAGCAGCCGGACGCCTGGACAGGGGAACACTGAAGCTTTCTTT. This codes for CASSRTPGQGNTEAFF.

CDR3 sequence: CASSIRDGEAFF. CDR3 DNA: TGTGCCAGTAGTATAAGGGACGGTGAAGCTTTCTTT. The genes are TRBV19 and TRBJ1-1; TRBD1 might be the D (5 bases). The V end lost 2 bases, the J end lost 7 bases, and 8 bases lay between the germline ends. CDR3 length: 12 amino acids. Germline CDR1 is LNHDA and CDR2 is SQIVND (reference sequence).

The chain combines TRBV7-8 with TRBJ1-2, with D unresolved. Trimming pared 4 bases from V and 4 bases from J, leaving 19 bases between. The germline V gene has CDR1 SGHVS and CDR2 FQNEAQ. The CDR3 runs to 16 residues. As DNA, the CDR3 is TGTGCCAGCAGCTCCCAACGGACCGGGCCCCCCTATGGCTACACCTTC. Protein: CASSSQRTGPPYGYTF.